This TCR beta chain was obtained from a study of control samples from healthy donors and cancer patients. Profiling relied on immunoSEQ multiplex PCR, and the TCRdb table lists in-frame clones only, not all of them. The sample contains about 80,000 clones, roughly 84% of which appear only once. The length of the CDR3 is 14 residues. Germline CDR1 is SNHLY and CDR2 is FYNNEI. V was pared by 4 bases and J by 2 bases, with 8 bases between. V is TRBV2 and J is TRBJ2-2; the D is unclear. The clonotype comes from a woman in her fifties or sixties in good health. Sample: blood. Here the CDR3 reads CASSASANTGELFF. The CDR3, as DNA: TGTGCCAGCAGTGCCAGCGCCAACACCGGGGAGCTGTTTTTT.